The 11 T cell receptor beta chains below were found in one sample sequenced in a study of blood T cell repertoires in COVID-19 (dated by TCRdb to the early 2020s). The receptor library was made with the immunoSEQ multiplex PCR assay. This is the immuneACCESS table as TCRdb keeps it, with only in-frame sequences that have V and J called. A part of the clones is gone; compared with another copy, unresolved V genes explain less than half, and the rest is unexplained. This sample has some 250,000 clones in its table, and 80% to 90% of those were observed once. 1.9% of the sample lies in the top ten. The sample consisted of PBMCs or T cells enriched from blood (not recorded which). These receptors were taken from a woman between 45 and 65 years old who had recovered from COVID-19.

The rearrangement links TRBV5-5 to TRBJ2-7; maybe TRBD1 (6 bases). This CDR3 has 13 amino acids. Germline V gene data show CDR1 as SGHKS and CDR2 as YYEKEE (reference sequence). The V end was cut by 0 bases, the J end by 8 bases, with 12 bases between. The CDR3 region is CASSLGGRGKQYF. DNA of the CDR3: TGTGCCAGCAGCTTGGGGGGCAGGGGAAAGCAGTACTTC. Filled out from reference TRBV5-5 and TRBJ2-7, the complete variable domain reads DAGVTQSPTHLIKTRGQQVTLRCSPISGHKSVSWYQQVLGQGPQFIFQYYEKEERGRGNFPDRFSARQFPNYSSELNVNALLLGDSALYLCASSLGGRGKQYFGPGTRLTVT.

This chain joins TRBV27 and TRBJ2-2, with 7 positions matching TRBD2. J was trimmed by 5 bases and V by 7 bases; bases with no gene match: 13. In germline, CDR1 is MNHEY, CDR2 SMNVEV (reference sequence). There are 16 residues in the CDR3. DNA for the CDR3: TGTGCCAGCACCCCCTCGGCGGGAGAGAGAACCGGGGAGCTGTTTTTT. Amino acid sequence: CASTPSAGERTGELFF.

The chain links TRBV18 to TRBJ2-1; 15 nucleotides agree with TRBD2. The CDR3 spans 18 residues. Trimming cost V 3 bases and J 8 bases; bases outside gene matches: 11. Germline assignment: CDR1 KGHSH and CDR2 LQKENI. CDR3 residues: CASSPPGLAGGLDDEQFF. CDR3 nucleotides: TGTGCCAGCTCACCCCCTGGACTAGCGGGAGGGCTAGATGATGAGCAGTTCTTC.

This chain joins TRBV30 and TRBJ2-7, with D uncertain. The CDR3 consists of 12 residues. Germline-derived CDR1 and CDR2 are GTSNPN and SVGIG (reference sequence). V was cut by 0 bases and J by 4 bases, with 7 bases left in between. The CDR3 sequence is CAWSVAGYEQYF. The CDR3, as DNA: TGTGCCTGGAGTGTAGCCGGGTACGAGCAGTACTTC.

This sequence joins TRBV28 and TRBJ2-7; 13 positions match TRBD2. CDR3 length: 17 amino acids. Per germline, CDR1 MDHEN and CDR2 SYDVKM. V trimming: 4 bases; J trimming: 7 bases; junction bases outside the gene matches: 13. The CDR3 DNA reads as TGTGCCAGCAGTTCTAGCCTTCTGACTAGCGGGGGGTGGGAGCAGTACTTC. Its translation is CASSSSLLTSGGWEQYF.

The rearrangement joins TRBV12-5 to TRBJ2-2; no definite D call. The germline V and J ends were trimmed by 6 bases and 4 bases, with 9 bases remaining between them. The CDR3 spans 13 residues. The germline V gene encodes CDR1 LGHNT and CDR2 FRNRAP. This CDR3 is CASGPPSTGELFF. DNA for the CDR3: TGTGCTAGTGGCCCTCCGAGCACCGGGGAGCTGTTTTTT.

The chain recombines TRBV5-4 with TRBJ2-5; 11 nucleotides match TRBD2. CDR3 length equals 15 residues. CDR1 and CDR2 from the germline V gene are SGHNT and YYREEE (reference sequence). V was clipped by 1 base and J by 6 bases; unmatched bases: 5. The CDR3 sequence is CASSLFTSGSQTQYF. The CDR3 DNA follows: TGTGCCAGCAGCTTGTTCACTAGCGGGAGCCAGACCCAGTACTTC.

V usage is TRBV29-1 and J usage is TRBJ2-3; no definite D call. The CDR3 runs to 13 residues. The ends were cut back, 0 bases at V and 2 bases at J, with 6 bases in the middle. Germline CDR1 and CDR2: SQVTM and ANQGSEA. CDR3 loop: CSVEETATDTQYF. DNA of the CDR3: TGCAGCGTTGAAGAGACTGCCACAGATACGCAGTATTTT.

The chain combines TRBV28 with TRBJ1-5, with D possibly matching TRBD1 (6 bases). The V gene's germline CDR1 is MDHEN and CDR2 SYDVKM. V gave up 7 bases and J gave up 9 bases, with 22 bases separating them. This CDR3 has 15 amino acids. The DNA of the CDR3 is TGTGCCAGCAAGCATAAGGGGAGCCCCAGGGGGCCCCAGCATTTT. This codes for CASKHKGSPRGPQHF.

V usage is TRBV9 and J usage is TRBJ2-7; D not certain. Looked up from germline, CDR1 is SGDLS and CDR2 is YYNGEE. The CDR3 has 15 residues. Trimming cost V 0 bases and J 1 base, with 11 bases left between them. The chain's CDR3 is CASSVEQVPSYEQYF. In nucleotides, the CDR3 is TGTGCCAGCAGCGTAGAGCAGGTGCCTTCCTACGAGCAGTACTTC.

This clone was observed a few times. This rearrangement joins TRBV19 to TRBJ1-1, with 8 positions matching TRBD1. Germline lookup yields CDR1 LNHDA and CDR2 SQIVND (reference sequence). V dropped 8 bases and J dropped 0; count of bases not matched to a gene: 2. CDR3 length: 13 amino acids. DNA for the CDR3: TGTGCCAGTGGCAGGGGGCTGAACACTGAAGCTTTCTTT. Translation gives CASGRGLNTEAFF.